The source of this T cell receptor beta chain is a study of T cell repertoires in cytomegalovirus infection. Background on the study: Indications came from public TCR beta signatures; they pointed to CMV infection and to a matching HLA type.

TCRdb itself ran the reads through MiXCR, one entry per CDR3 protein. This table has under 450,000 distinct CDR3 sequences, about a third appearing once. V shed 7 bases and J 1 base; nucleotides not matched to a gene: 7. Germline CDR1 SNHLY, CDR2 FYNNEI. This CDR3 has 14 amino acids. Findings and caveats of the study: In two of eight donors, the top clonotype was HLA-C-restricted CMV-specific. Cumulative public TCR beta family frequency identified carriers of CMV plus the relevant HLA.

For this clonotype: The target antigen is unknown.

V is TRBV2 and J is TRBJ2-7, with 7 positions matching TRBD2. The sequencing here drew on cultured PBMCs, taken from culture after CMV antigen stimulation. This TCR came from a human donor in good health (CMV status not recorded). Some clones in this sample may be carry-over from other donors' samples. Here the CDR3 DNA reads TGTGCCAGCACCCTAGGGGAGGGGTCCTACGAGCAGTACGTC. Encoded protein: CASTLGEGSYEQYV.